The rows below give T cell receptor beta chains drawn from one sample of a study of radiotherapy plus CTLA-4 blockade in lung cancer. Assay: immunoSEQ multiplex PCR; the TCRdb copy retains only in-frame clones and omits some. The sample holds around 53,000 clones; 80% to 90% are singletons and the top ten take less than 20%. Specimen: peripheral blood, collected from a patient treated with radiotherapy plus ipilimumab. The receptors come from a human donor with non-small cell lung cancer that progressed on radiotherapy plus ipilimumab. Some clones in this sample may be carry-over from other donors' samples. The CDR3 runs from the conserved cysteine through the conserved F or W.

v_gene	CDR3aa
TRBV2	CASSVDSSYEQYF
TRBV16	CASSHGQGALEQYF
TRBV5-1	CASSLTSGRDTQYF
TRBV5-1	CASSLSGTTYSYEQYF
TRBV28	CASHAAGEGYGYTF
TRBV7-9	CASSESRATNEKLFF
TRBV6-5	CASSWKVAGRISGQYF
TRBV19	CASMNGQTYGYTF
TRBV29-1	CSVEDRYSPSIQYF
TRBV10-2	CASNLDGMNTEAFF
TRBV4-1	CASSQAASGRVPYEQYF
TRBV5-4	CASSSASGSTDTQYF
TRBV4-1	CASSQGGTGFYEQYF
TRBV6-1	CASSLGAQIHYGYTF
TRBV5-1	CASSLSTSGGADTQYF
TRBV2	CASSSTGTYEQYF
TRBV5-4	CASRHRGRDEQYF
TRBV5-1	CASSLQGFGEAFF
TRBV10-3	CASSTALNEKLFF
TRBV10-2	CASRQDRGWETQYF
TRBV2	CASSESGDTQYF
TRBV6-6	CASTRDRVNEKLFF
TRBV29-1	CSVEGQTVNYGYTF
TRBV7-6	CASSLKAGGYDEQFF
TRBV4-1	CASSQGDRRSPLHF
TRBV7-9	CASSSSSGFQDF
TRBV4-1	CASSHTTPQDTQYF